What follows are 27 T cell receptor beta chains derived from one specimen sequenced in a study of blood T cell repertoires in COVID-19. Libraries were prepared by immunoSEQ multiplex PCR; TCRdb keeps only in-frame clonotypes and omits some of them. The table has approximately 440,000 clones, around 90% seen once. Material for sequencing was PBMCs or T cells enriched from blood (not recorded which). The source is a man aged 18 to 35 who had recovered from COVID-19.

The chain links TRBV11-2 to TRBJ2-3, with TRBD2 matching 7 bases. The CDR3 has 13 residues. V lost 5 bases and J lost 7; bases outside the gene matches: 6. The germline V gene has CDR1 SGHAT and CDR2 FQNNGV. The chain's CDR3 is CASSHESGNTQYF. CDR3 sequence (DNA): TGTGCCAGCAGCCACGAAAGCGGGAATACGCAGTATTTT.

The genes are TRBV3-1 (or the pseudogene TRBV3-2) and TRBJ2-2; 9 bases fit TRBD2. Germline CDR1 reads LGHDT; CDR2 reads YNNKEL (reference sequence). V gave up 3 bases and J gave up 6 bases; unmatched junction bases: 5. CDR3 length equals 15 residues. DNA of the CDR3: TGTGCCAGCAGCCAGGGACTAGCACGATCCGGGGAGCTGTTTTTT. Protein: CASSQGLARSGELFF.

The chain employs TRBV28 and TRBJ2-1; possible D gene TRBD1, 6 bases. CDR3 length equals 17 residues. CDR1 is MDHEN, CDR2 SYDVKM, per germline. The V gene lost 4 bases and the J gene lost 4 bases, with 20 bases spanning the gap. CDR3 in amino acids: CASSSRQALVGYNEQFF. CDR3 bases: TGTGCCAGCAGTTCCCGACAGGCCTTGGTGGGGTACAATGAGCAGTTCTTC.

J is TRBJ1-1 and V is TRBV5-1; TRBD1 agrees at 10 bases. The germline V gene has CDR1 SGHRS and CDR2 YFSETQ. This CDR3 is 15 amino acids long. V lost 5 bases and J lost 5; bases outside the gene matches: 9. The CDR3 nucleotides read TGCGCCAGCAGGTCCGGGACAGGGGTAGGAACTGAAGCTTTCTTT. It yields the protein CASRSGTGVGTEAFF.

The V call is TRBV25-1, the J call TRBJ1-2; D gene uncertain. From germline, CDR1 is MGHDK and CDR2 SYGVNS. The length of the CDR3 is 12 residues. The ends were cut back, 2 bases at V and 5 bases at J, with 6 bases in the middle. CDR3 in amino acids: CASSEDGYGYTF. CDR3 sequence (DNA): TGTGCCAGCAGTGAAGACGGGTATGGCTACACCTTC.

This sequence joins TRBV3-1 (or the pseudogene TRBV3-2) and TRBJ1-2; a possible D gene is TRBD1 (5 bases). CDR3 length: 12 residues. V shed 6 bases and J shed 5 bases, with 10 bases lying between them. CDR1 and CDR2 from the germline V gene are LGHDT and YNNKEL (reference sequence). CDR3 residues: CASSGHGYGYTF. The DNA of the CDR3 is TGTGCCAGCAGTGGACATGGGTATGGCTACACCTTC.

Comments on this clone: Other DNA variants within this sample encode the same CDR3. The V call is TRBV6-1, the J call TRBJ1-2; D perhaps matches TRBD1 (6 bases). V was shortened by 3 bases and J by 0 bases, with 8 bases between the two germline ends. CDR3 length: 14 amino acids. Germline V gene lookup returns CDR1 MNHNS and CDR2 SASEGT. The CDR3 DNA reads as TGTGCCAGCAGTGACCACAGGGCTAACTATGGCTACACCTTC. Protein sequence: CASSDHRANYGYTF.

The genes are TRBV7-9 and TRBJ1-1; the D is unclear. Germline-derived CDR1 and CDR2 are SEHNR and FQNEAQ (reference sequence). The CDR3 spans 12 residues. The germline V and J ends were trimmed by 3 bases and 7 bases, with 9 bases remaining between them. CDR3 sequence reads: CASSLERYEAFF. The CDR3 DNA sequence: TGTGCCAGCAGCTTGGAGAGATATGAAGCTTTCTTT.

This chain joins TRBV27 and TRBJ2-5, with 8 bases lining up with TRBD1. The CDR3 totals 14 residues. The V gene end was trimmed by 5 bases and the J gene end by 4 bases; junction bases not matched to a gene: 6. CDR1 is MNHEY and CDR2 is SMNVEV in the germline V gene (reference sequence). The DNA of the CDR3 is TGTGCCAGCAGTCGGGGACAGGCCCTAGAGACCCAGTACTTC. This codes for CASSRGQALETQYF.

This chain connects TRBV15 to TRBJ2-7, with a possible D match to TRBD2 (5 bases). Germline CDR1 reads LNHNV; CDR2 reads YYDKDF (reference sequence). Deletions cut 3 bases from V and 6 bases from J, with 9 bases between. This CDR3 spans 12 amino acids. The CDR3 nucleotides read TGTGCCACCAGCAGGGAGGTGGGCGAGCAGTACTTC. Residues: CATSREVGEQYF.

The chain combines TRBV9 with TRBJ1-5; 8 bases map to TRBD1. The germline V gene has CDR1 SGDLS and CDR2 YYNGEE. This CDR3 comprises 14 residues. J lost 5 bases, V lost 4 bases, and 5 bases had no gene match. The CDR3, as DNA: TGTGCCAGCAGCCAAGGACAGGGCGATCAGCCCCAGCATTTT. It yields the protein CASSQGQGDQPQHF.

This chain joins TRBV2 and TRBJ1-4; 8 nucleotides agree with TRBD1. The J segment lost 10 bases and the V segment lost 1 base, leaving 8 bases of the junction unmatched. CDR3 length: 15 amino acids. Germline-derived CDR1 and CDR2 are SNHLY and FYNNEI. This CDR3 reads CASSEDQGALGKLFF. In nucleotides, the CDR3 is TGTGCCAGCAGTGAAGATCAGGGGGCTCTTGGAAAACTGTTTTTT. The variable domain in full, completed from reference TRBV2 and TRBJ1-4, reads EPEVTQTPSHQVTQMGQEVILRCVPISNHLYFYWYRQILGQKVEFLVSFYNNEISEKSEIFDDQFSVERPDGSNFTLKIRSTKLEDSAMYFCASSEDQGALGKLFFGSGTQLSVL.

This clone was seen once. Distinct nucleotide sequences in the sample also encode this CDR3. This chain connects TRBV9 to TRBJ2-1, with 11 bases aligning to TRBD2. V dropped 0 bases and J dropped 0; count of bases not matched to a gene: 2. The germline CDR1 and CDR2 sequences are SGDLS and YYNGEE. The CDR3 covers 17 residues. In DNA form, the CDR3 reads TGTGCCAGCAGCGTAGGACTAGCGGGAAGCTCCTACAATGAGCAGTTCTTC. Its translation: CASSVGLAGSSYNEQFF.

The CDR3: CASSSREGLSFNEQFF. The CDR3 DNA reads TGCGCCAGCAGCAGTAGGGAGGGCCTTAGTTTTAATGAGCAGTTCTTC. The rearrangement links TRBV4-1 to TRBJ2-1, with 7 bases identical to TRBD2. CDR1 and CDR2 from the germline V gene are MGHRA and YSYEKL. Unmatched junction bases numbered 14, after V lost 5 bases and J lost 7 bases. The CDR3 is 16 residues long.

This clone was seen a few times. This chain uses TRBV27 with TRBJ1-5; D is unclear. The CDR3 extends over 15 amino acids. The germline V and J ends were trimmed by 5 bases and 0 bases, with 11 bases remaining between them. Germline V CDR1 and CDR2: MNHEY, SMNVEV (reference sequence). CDR3 in DNA: TGTGCCAGCAGTCCCGTCCCCCGTAGCAATCAGCCCCAGCATTTT. Translating gives CASSPVPRSNQPQHF.

The chain employs TRBV6-5 and TRBJ2-2; weak D call: TRBD1 (6 bases). This CDR3 region has 14 residues. V lost 7 bases, J lost 1 base, and 10 bases lay in between. Germline CDR1 is MNHEY and CDR2 is SVGAGI. The CDR3 sequence: CASNKGVNTGELFF. The DNA for the CDR3 is TGTGCCAGCAATAAGGGGGTGAACACCGGGGAGCTGTTTTTT.

CDR3 region: CASSGGTGAGETQYF. The CDR3 bases are TGTGCCAGCAGTGGAGGGACAGGGGCTGGAGAGACCCAGTACTTC. The rearrangement links TRBV2 to TRBJ2-5, with TRBD1 matching 10 bases. Per the germline V gene, CDR1 is SNHLY and CDR2 is FYNNEI. With 4 bases clipped from V and 4 bases from J, the junction kept 6 bases outside the gene matches. This CDR3 comprises 15 residues.

The rearrangement links TRBV2 to TRBJ2-3; the match to TRBD2 covers 7 bases. CDR3 size: 17 residues. V lost 4 bases to trimming and J lost 6 bases; unmatched junction nucleotides: 16. Germline loops: CDR1 SNHLY, CDR2 FYNNEI. The CDR3 nucleotides read TGTGCCAGCAGTGTCCCTAGCGGAAATAGGCCCTCGGATACGCAGTATTTT. This encodes CASSVPSGNRPSDTQYF. The full variable domain, in which reference TRBV2 and TRBJ2-3 provide the parts outside the CDR3, is EPEVTQTPSHQVTQMGQEVILRCVPISNHLYFYWYRQILGQKVEFLVSFYNNEISEKSEIFDDQFSVERPDGSNFTLKIRSTKLEDSAMYFCASSVPSGNRPSDTQYFGPGTRLTVL.

This clone was observed a single time. The V and J genes are TRBV5-1 and TRBJ2-7; the D gene is possibly TRBD2 (5 bases). V was clipped by 0 bases and J by 2 bases, with 9 bases between them. This CDR3 spans 14 amino acids. The germline V gene has CDR1 SGHRS and CDR2 YFSETQ. CDR3 residues: CASSLDGKPYEQYF. The CDR3 bases are TGCGCCAGCAGCTTGGACGGGAAGCCCTACGAGCAGTACTTC.

The gene calls are TRBV18 and TRBJ1-6; D not certain. V was trimmed by 0 bases and J by 13 bases, leaving 19 bases between them. The germline V gene encodes CDR1 KGHSH and CDR2 LQKENI. This CDR3 has 16 amino acids. The CDR3 DNA is TGTGCCAGCTCACCACCGAAATTACGAGACGGGGTTCCCCTCCACTTT. Translating it yields CASSPPKLRDGVPLHF.

The V gene is TRBV5-1, the J gene TRBJ2-3; 7 bases map to TRBD2. Germline CDR1 and CDR2: SGHRS and YFSETQ. The CDR3 contains 15 residues. The V and J ends lost 0 bases and 4 bases, in that order; junction bases with no gene match: 5. The CDR3 region is CASSLVSGSADTQYF. The CDR3 bases are TGCGCCAGCAGCTTGGTTAGCGGGTCCGCAGATACGCAGTATTTT.

J is TRBJ1-3 and V is TRBV6-5, with unresolved D. CDR3 length: 14 residues. The V and J ends lost 7 bases and 0 bases respectively, with 10 bases between them. CDR1 and CDR2 from the germline V gene are MNHEY and SVGAGI. The CDR3 nucleotides read TGTGCCAGCATGACTGATTTCTCTGGAAACACCATATATTTT. Protein: CASMTDFSGNTIYF.

The rearrangement uses TRBV30 and TRBJ1-6; 9 bases are shared with TRBD1. CDR1 is GTSNPN, CDR2 SVGIG, per germline (reference sequence). This CDR3 has 15 residues. With V trimmed by 0 bases and J by 8 bases, 5 bases remained unmatched. Written as DNA, the CDR3 is TGTGCCTGGAGTGTAACGGGGACAGGGTATTCACCCCTCCACTTT. Its translation is CAWSVTGTGYSPLHF.

This rearrangement joins TRBV12-3 or TRBV12-4 to TRBJ2-3; possibly TRBD2 for D (5 bases). There are 11 residues in the CDR3. V shed 6 bases and J shed 8 bases, with 9 bases lying between them. In DNA, the CDR3 is TGTGCCAGCAGGCAGGCGGGTACGCAGTATTTT. Its translation: CASRQAGTQYF.

The rearrangement links TRBV30 to TRBJ2-1, with 7 bases that match TRBD2. There are 15 residues in the CDR3. Trimming removed 1 base from V and 4 bases from J; junction bases left unmatched: 7. Germline V gene lookup returns CDR1 GTSNPN and CDR2 SVGIG (reference sequence). The CDR3 DNA is TGTGCCTGGAGTGACGAACTAGCGCCGTACAATGAGCAGTTCTTC. Its protein is CAWSDELAPYNEQFF.

The V and J genes are TRBV5-1 and TRBJ2-7; 9 nucleotides match TRBD2. Germline CDR1 reads SGHRS; CDR2 reads YFSETQ. Germline trimming cut 5 bases from V and 2 bases from J; bases unmatched to any gene: 2. The CDR3 is made up of 13 amino acids. The CDR3 region is CASRASGTYEQYF. As DNA, the CDR3 is TGCGCCAGCAGGGCTAGCGGGACCTACGAGCAGTACTTC.

The chain recombines TRBV24-1 with TRBJ2-1; D is ambiguous. Trimming shortened V by 3 bases and J by 3 bases, and 8 bases separated the two germline ends. CDR3 length: 14 amino acids. Germline CDR1 reads KGHDR; CDR2 reads SFDVKD. Here the CDR3 reads CATSDTPSYNEQFF. In nucleotides, the CDR3 is TGTGCCACCAGTGATACCCCTAGCTACAATGAGCAGTTCTTC.